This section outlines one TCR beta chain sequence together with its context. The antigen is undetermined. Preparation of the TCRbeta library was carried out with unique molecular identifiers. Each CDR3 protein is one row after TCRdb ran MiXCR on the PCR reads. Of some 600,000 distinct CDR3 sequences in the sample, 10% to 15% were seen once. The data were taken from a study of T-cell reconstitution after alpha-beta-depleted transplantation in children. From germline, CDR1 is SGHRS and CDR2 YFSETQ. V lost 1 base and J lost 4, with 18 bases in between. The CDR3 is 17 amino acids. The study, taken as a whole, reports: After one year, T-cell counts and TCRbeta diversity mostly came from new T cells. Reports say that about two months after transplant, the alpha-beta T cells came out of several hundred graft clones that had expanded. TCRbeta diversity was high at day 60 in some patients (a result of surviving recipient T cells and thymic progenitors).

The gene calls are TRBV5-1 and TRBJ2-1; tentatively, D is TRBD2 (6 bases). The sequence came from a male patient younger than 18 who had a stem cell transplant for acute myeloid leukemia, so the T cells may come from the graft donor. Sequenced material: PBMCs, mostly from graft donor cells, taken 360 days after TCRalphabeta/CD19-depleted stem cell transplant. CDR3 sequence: CASSLPSGPSAYNEQFF. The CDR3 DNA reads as TGCGCCAGCAGCTTGCCGAGCGGGCCTAGCGCGTACAATGAGCAGTTCTTC.